This T cell receptor (beta chain) was observed in a study of CD8 T cells in Susac syndrome. This CDR3 contains 19 residues. The V and J ends lost 5 bases and 1 base respectively, with 24 bases between them. CDR1 is SGHVS, CDR2 FQNEAQ, per germline. Random hexamers were used to reverse transcribe the RNA input (0.5 to 1 ug). MiXCR, run by TCRdb on the immunoSEQ multiplex PCR reads, gives a single entry per CDR3 protein. The sample has about 160,000 distinct CDR3 sequences, around 94% seen once. The rearrangement links TRBV7-8 to TRBJ2-4; perhaps TRBD2 as D (6 bases). The origin of this receptor is a human donor with multiple sclerosis. The specimen was CD4+ T cells from PBMCs. The CDR3 DNA is TGTGCCAGCAGCCCGCGCTCAAGTCTAGCGAAAGGGGCCAAAAACATTCAGTACTTC. Its protein product is CASSPRSSLAKGAKNIQYF.